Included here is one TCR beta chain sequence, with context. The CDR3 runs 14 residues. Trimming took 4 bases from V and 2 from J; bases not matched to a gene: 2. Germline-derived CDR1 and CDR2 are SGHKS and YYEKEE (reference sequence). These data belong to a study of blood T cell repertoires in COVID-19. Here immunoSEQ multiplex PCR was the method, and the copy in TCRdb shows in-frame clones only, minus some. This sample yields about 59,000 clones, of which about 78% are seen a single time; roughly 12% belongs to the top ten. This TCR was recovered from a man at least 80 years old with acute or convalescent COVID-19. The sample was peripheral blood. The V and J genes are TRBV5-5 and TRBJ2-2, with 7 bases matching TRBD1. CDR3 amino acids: CASSDRVNTGELFF. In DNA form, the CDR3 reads TGTGCCAGCAGCGACAGGGTTAACACCGGGGAGCTGTTTTTT.